This TCR beta chain was sequenced during a study of blood T cell repertoires in COVID-19. Turning to the study itself: Material from acute and convalescent COVID-19 was sourced from the United States, Italy and Spain. Nucleic acid was either cDNA or gDNA, and it came from T cells, B-cell-depleted T cells, or PBMCs.

The CDR3 runs to 15 residues. CDR1 and CDR2 (germline): MNHNS, SASEGT. Trimming took off 2 bases at V and 5 bases at J, with 15 bases between the two ends. Per the original data handling: Counts of nucleated cells, estimated from reference gene primer amplification, were obtained. TCRdb's table, derived via immunoSEQ multiplex PCR, lists solely in-frame clones and lacks some. That table is the source of V, J and clone size, and D and trimming were worked out from the DNA. The data contain tens of thousands of clones, 86% of them singletons. The chain couples TRBV6-1 to TRBJ1-1, with a weak D call TRBD1 (5 bases). Sequencing input: peripheral blood. The clonotype originates from a man aged 50 to 59 with active COVID-19. CDR3 DNA: TGTGCCAGCAGTGAACTTCTGCAGGGTGAAACTGAAGCTTTCTTT. Its protein product is CASSELLQGETEAFF.